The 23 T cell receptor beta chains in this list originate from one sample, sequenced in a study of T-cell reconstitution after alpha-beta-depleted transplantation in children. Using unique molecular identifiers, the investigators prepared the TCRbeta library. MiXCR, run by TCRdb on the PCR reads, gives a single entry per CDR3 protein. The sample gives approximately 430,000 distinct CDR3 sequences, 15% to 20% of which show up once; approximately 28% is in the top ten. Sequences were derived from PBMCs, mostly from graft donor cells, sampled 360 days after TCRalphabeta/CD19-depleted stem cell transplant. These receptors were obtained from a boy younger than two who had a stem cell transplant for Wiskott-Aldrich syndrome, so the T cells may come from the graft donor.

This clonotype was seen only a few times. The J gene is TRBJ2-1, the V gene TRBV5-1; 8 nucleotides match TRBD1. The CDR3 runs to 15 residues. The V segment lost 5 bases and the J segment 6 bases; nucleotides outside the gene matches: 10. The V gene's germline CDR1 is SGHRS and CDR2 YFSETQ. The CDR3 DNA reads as TGCGCCAGCAGTACGATTGGACAGGGACGCAATGAGCAGTTCTTC. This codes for CASSTIGQGRNEQFF.

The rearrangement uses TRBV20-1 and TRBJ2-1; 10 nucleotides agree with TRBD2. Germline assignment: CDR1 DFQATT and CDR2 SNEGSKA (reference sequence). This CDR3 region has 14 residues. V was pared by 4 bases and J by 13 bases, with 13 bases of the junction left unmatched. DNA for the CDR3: TGCAGTGCTATCAAACGGACTAGCGGAAGTATCCAGTTCTTC. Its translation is CSAIKRTSGSIQFF.

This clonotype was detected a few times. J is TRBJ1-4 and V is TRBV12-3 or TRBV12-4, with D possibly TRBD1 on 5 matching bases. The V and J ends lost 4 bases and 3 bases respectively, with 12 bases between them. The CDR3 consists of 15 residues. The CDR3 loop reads CASSCRWTPNEKLFF. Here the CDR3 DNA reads TGTGCCAGCAGTTGCCGCTGGACACCTAATGAAAAACTGTTTTTT.

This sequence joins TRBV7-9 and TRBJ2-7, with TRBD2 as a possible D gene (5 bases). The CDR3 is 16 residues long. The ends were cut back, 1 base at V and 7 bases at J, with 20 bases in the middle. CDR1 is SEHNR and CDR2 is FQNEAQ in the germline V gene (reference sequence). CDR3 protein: CASSLDPGFGSGEQYF. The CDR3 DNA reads TGTGCCAGCAGCTTAGACCCGGGATTCGGCTCTGGGGAGCAGTACTTC. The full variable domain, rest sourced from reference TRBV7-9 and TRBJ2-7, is DTGVSQNPRHKITKRGQNVTFRCDPISEHNRLYWYRQTLGQGPEFLTYFQNEAQLEKSRLLSDRFSAERPKGSFSTLEIQRTEQGDSAMYLCASSLDPGFGSGEQYFGPGTRLTVT.

This CDR3 is CASSPPQGPEPQHF. CDR3 bases: TGTGCCAGCTCACCGCCACAGGGACCGGAGCCCCAGCATTTT. The gene calls are TRBV18 and TRBJ1-5; tentatively, D is TRBD1 (6 bases). This CDR3 region has 14 residues. Looked up from germline, CDR1 is KGHSH and CDR2 is LQKENI. Trimming removed 3 bases at V and 8 bases at J, with 14 bases between.

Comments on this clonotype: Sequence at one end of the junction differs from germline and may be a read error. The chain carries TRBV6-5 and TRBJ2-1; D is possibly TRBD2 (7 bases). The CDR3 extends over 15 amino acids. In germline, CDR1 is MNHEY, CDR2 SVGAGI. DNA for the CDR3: TGTGCCAGCAGTTACTCGTGGGAGGGGGGGAATGTGCAGTTCTTC. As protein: CASSYSWEGGNVQFF.

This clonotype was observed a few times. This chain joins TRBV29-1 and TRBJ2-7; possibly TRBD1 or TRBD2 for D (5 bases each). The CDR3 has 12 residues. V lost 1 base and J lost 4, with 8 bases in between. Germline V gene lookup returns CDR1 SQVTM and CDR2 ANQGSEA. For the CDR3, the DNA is TGCAGCGTTGAAGGGGACCAATACGAGCAGTACTTC. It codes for CSVEGDQYEQYF.

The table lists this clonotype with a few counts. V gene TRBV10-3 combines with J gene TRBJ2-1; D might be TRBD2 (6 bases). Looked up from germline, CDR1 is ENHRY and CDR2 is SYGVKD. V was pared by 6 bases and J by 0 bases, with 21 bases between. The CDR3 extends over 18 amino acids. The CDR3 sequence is CAIRPQGGGSVSYNEQFF. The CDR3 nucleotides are TGTGCCATCAGACCTCAGGGAGGCGGGTCGGTCTCCTACAATGAGCAGTTCTTC.

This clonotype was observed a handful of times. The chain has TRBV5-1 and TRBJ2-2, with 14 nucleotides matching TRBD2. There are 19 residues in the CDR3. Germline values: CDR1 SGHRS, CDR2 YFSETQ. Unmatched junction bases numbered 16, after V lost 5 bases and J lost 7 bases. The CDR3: CASSPSGLAGATSYGELFF. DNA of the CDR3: TGCGCCAGCAGTCCCTCGGGACTAGCGGGAGCTACTTCTTACGGGGAGCTGTTTTTT.

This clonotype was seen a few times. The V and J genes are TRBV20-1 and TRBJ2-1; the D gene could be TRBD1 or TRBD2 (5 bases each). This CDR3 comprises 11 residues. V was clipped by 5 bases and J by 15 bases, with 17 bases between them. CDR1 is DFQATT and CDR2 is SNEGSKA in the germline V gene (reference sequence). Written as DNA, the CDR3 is TGCAGTGCTCCCAGCGGTATGGGGCTGTTCTTC. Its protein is CSAPSGMGLFF.

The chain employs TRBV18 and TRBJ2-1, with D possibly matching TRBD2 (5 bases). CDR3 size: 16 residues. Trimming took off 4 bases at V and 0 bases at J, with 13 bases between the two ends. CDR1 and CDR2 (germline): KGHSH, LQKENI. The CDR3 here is CASSRKSGRSYNEQFF. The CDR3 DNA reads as TGTGCCAGCTCACGGAAGAGCGGTCGCTCCTACAATGAGCAGTTCTTC.

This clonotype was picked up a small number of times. In DNA form, the CDR3 reads TGTGCCAGCAGCTCTCAGACTAGCCTCCAAGAGACCCAGTACTTC. It yields the protein CASSSQTSLQETQYF. J is TRBJ2-5 and V is TRBV7-2; 7 bases align to TRBD2. With V trimmed by 4 bases and J by 1 base, 6 bases remained unmatched. There are 15 residues in the CDR3. Germline V gene sequence: CDR1 SGHTA, CDR2 FQGNSA.

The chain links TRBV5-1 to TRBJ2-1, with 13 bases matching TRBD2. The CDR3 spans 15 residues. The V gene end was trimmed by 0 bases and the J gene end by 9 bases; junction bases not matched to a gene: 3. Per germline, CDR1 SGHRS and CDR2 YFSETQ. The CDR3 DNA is TGCGCCAGCAGCTTGGTTGGACTAGCGGGAGCTGAGCAGTTCTTC. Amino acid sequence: CASSLVGLAGAEQFF.

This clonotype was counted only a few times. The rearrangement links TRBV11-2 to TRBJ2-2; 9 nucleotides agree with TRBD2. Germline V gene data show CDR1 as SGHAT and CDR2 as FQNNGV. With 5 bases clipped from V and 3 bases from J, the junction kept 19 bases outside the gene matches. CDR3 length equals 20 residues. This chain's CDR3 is CASSRIPQAVAGDHTGELFF. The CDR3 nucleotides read TGTGCCAGCAGCCGAATACCCCAGGCGGTAGCGGGGGATCACACCGGGGAGCTGTTTTTT.

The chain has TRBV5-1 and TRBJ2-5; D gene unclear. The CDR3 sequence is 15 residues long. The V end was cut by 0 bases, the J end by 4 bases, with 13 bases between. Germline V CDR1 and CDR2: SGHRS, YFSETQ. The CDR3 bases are TGCGCCAGCAGCTTGGATACGGTTGTTGCAGAGACCCAGTACTTC. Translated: CASSLDTVVAETQYF.

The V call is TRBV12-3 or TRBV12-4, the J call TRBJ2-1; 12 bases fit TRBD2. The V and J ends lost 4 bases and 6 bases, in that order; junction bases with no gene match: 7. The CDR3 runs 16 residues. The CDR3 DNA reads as TGTGCCAGCAGTTCGCTGCTAGCGGGGGGGCTCAATGAGCAGTTCTTC. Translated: CASSSLLAGGLNEQFF.

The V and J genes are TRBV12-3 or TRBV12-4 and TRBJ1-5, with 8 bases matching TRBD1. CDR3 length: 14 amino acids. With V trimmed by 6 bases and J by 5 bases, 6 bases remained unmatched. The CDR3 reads CASRGQGGYQPQHF. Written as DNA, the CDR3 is TGTGCCAGCAGAGGACAGGGTGGGTATCAGCCCCAGCATTTT.

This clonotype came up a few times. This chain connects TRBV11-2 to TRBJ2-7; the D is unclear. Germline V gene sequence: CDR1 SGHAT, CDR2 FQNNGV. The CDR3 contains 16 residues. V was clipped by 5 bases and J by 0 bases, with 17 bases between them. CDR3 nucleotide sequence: TGTGCCAGCAGCCGACGGAGAGCTGGTGCCTCCTACGAGCAGTACTTC. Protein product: CASSRRRAGASYEQYF.

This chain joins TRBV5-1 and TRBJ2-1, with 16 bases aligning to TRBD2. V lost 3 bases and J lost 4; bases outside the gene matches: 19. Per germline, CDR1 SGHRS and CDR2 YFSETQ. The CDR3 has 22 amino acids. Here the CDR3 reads CASSSTHGVGTSGRAGYNEQFF. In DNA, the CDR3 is TGCGCCAGCAGCTCTACACACGGAGTTGGGACTAGCGGGAGGGCCGGGTACAATGAGCAGTTCTTC.

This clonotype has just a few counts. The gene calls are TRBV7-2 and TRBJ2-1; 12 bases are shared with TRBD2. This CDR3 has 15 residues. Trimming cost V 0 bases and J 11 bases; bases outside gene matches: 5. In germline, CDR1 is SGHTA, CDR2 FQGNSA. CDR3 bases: TGTGCCAGCAGCTTAGCTGTGACTAGCGGGAGCAAGCAGTTCTTC. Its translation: CASSLAVTSGSKQFF.

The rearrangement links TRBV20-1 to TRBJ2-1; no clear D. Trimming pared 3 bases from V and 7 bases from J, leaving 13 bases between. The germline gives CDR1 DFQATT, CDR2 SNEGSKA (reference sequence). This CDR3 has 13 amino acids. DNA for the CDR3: TGCAGTGCTAGTGTCAGCGCAGTAAATGAGCAGTTCTTC. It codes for CSASVSAVNEQFF.

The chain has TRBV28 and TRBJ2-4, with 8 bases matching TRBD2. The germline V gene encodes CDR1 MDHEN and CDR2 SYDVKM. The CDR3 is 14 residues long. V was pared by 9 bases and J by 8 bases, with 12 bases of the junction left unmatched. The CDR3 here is CASSPGTRTDIQYF. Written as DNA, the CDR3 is TGTGCCAGTTCTCCCGGGACTAGGACGGACATTCAGTACTTC. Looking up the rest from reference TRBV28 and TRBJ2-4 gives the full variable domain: DVKVTQSSRYLVKRTGEKVFLECVQDMDHENMFWYRQDPGLGLRLIYFSYDVKMKEKGDIPEGYSVSREKKERFSLILESASTNQTSMYLCASSPGTRTDIQYFGAGTRLSVL.

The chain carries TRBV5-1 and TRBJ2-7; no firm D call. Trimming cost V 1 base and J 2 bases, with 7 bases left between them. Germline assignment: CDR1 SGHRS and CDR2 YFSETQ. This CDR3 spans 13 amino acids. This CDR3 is CASSLTLAYEQYF. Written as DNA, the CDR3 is TGCGCCAGCAGCTTGACACTGGCCTACGAGCAGTACTTC.